One sample yielded the 5 T cell receptor beta chains listed below, sequenced in a study of T cells in Graves' hyperthyroidism and ophthalmopathy. RNA transcripts were the template for amplifying TCR beta CDR3 regions. A first-round RT-PCR of the TCR CDR3 used the HTBI primer set. In TCRdb, the multiplex PCR reads were re-called with MiXCR into one record per CDR3 protein. The sample shows roughly 380,000 distinct CDR3 sequences, roughly an eighth of them seen only once. The sequenced material came from blood. These receptor sequences come from a woman aged 18-35 years with Graves' hyperthyroidism.

This clonotype showed up many times. The chain recombines TRBV24-1 with TRBJ2-3; 7 nucleotides line up with TRBD2. This CDR3 is built from 13 residues. Germline V CDR1 and CDR2: KGHDR, SFDVKD. Trimming cost V 4 bases and J 5 bases; bases outside gene matches: 2. This chain's CDR3 is CATSEGGEDTQYF. For the CDR3, the DNA is TGTGCCACCAGTGAGGGGGGGGAAGATACGCAGTATTTT.

This clonotype has a count of ten or more. This chain uses TRBV20-1 with TRBJ1-2; a possible D gene is TRBD1 (6 bases). CDR1 and CDR2 (germline): DFQATT, SNEGSKA (reference sequence). Trimming removed 8 bases at V and 0 bases at J, with 16 bases between. The CDR3 spans 14 residues. CDR3: CSPRRDTANYGYTF. CDR3 DNA sequence: TGCAGTCCCCGTCGGGACACGGCTAACTATGGCTACACCTTC.

This clonotype was detected ten times or more. The chain is built from TRBV6-6 and TRBJ2-3; D is possibly TRBD2 (6 bases). With 0 bases removed from V and 2 bases from J, the gap between germline ends came to 12 bases. This CDR3 has 16 amino acids. Per the germline V gene, CDR1 is MNHNY and CDR2 is SVGAGI (reference sequence). For the CDR3, the DNA is TGTGCCAGCAGTTACTCGCGTGGCGGGAACACAGATACGCAGTATTTT. This sequence encodes CASSYSRGGNTDTQYF.

The genes are TRBV5-1 and TRBJ2-7, with 13 bases matching TRBD2. J gave up 0 bases and V 4 bases, and 7 bases lay outside the gene matches. The CDR3 runs 17 residues. Germline CDR1 and CDR2: SGHRS and YFSETQ. CDR3 region: CASSRTSGSPTSYEQYF. CDR3 bases: TGCGCCAGCAGCCGGACTAGCGGGAGCCCTACCTCCTACGAGCAGTACTTC.

Many counts were recorded for this clonotype. The chain couples TRBV12-3 or TRBV12-4 to TRBJ2-3; D is perhaps TRBD1 (6 bases). The CDR3 is made up of 14 amino acids. The ends were cut back, 2 bases at V and 4 bases at J, with 10 bases in the middle. CDR3 sequence (DNA): TGTGCCAGCAGTTTAACAGGGAATCCAGATACGCAGTATTTT. Protein: CASSLTGNPDTQYF.